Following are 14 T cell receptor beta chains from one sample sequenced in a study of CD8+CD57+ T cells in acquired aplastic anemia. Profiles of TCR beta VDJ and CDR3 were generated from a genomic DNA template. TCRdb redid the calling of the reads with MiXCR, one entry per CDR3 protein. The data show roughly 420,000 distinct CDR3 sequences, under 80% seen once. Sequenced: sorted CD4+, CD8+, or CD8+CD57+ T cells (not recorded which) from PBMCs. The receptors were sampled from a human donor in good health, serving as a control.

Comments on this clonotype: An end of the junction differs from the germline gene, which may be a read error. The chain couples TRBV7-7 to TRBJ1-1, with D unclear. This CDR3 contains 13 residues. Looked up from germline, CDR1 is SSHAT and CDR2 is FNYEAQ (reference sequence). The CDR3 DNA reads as TGTGCCAGCAGCTACCAACCGTTAACGCGAGCTTTCTTC. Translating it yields CASSYQPLTRAFF.

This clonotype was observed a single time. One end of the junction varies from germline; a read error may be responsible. CDR3 DNA sequence: TGTGCCAGCAGAGTGCTAGAAAGGTTCAATCAGACCCAGCATTTT. The encoded protein is CASRVLERFNQTQHF. The gene calls are TRBV7-9 and TRBJ1-5; D remains unclear. This CDR3 has 15 amino acids. The germline CDR1 and CDR2 sequences are SEHNR and FQNEAQ (reference sequence).

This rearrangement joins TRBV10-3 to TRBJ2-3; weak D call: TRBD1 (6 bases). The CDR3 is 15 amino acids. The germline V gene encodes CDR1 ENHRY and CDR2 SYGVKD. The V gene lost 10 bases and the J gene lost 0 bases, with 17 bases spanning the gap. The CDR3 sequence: CASRLQGPSTDTQYF. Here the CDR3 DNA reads TGTGCCAGCAGACTACAGGGACCCAGCACAGATACGCAGTATTTT.

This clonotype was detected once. CDR3 protein: CASSIGRGAYEQYF. CDR3 nucleotide sequence: TGTGCCAGCAGCATTGGACGGGGGGCCTACGAGCAGTACTTC. This rearrangement joins TRBV5-5 to TRBJ2-7; 7 bases map to TRBD2. This CDR3 is 14 amino acids long. The V and J ends lost 4 bases and 2 bases, in that order; junction bases with no gene match: 6. The germline V gene encodes CDR1 SGHKS and CDR2 YYEKEE (reference sequence).

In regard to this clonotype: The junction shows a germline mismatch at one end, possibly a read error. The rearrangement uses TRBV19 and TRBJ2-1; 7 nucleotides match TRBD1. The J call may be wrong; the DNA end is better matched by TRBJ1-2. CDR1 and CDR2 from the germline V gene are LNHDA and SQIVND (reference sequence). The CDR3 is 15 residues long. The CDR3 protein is CASSIRQGASYDYTF. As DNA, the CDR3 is TGTGCCAGTAGTATCAGACAGGGTGCTAGCTATGACTACACCTTC.

CDR3 amino acids: CASSFRAGSTDTQYF. Written as DNA, the CDR3 is TGTGCCAGCAGTTTTCGCGCGGGCAGCACAGATACGCAGTATTTT. The V gene is TRBV11-2, the J gene TRBJ2-3; tentative D call: TRBD2 (5 bases). The CDR3 runs to 15 residues. Trimming shortened V by 6 bases and J by 0 bases, and 13 bases separated the two germline ends. CDR1 and CDR2 (germline): SGHAT, FQNNGV. Filled out from reference TRBV11-2 and TRBJ2-3, the complete variable domain reads EAGVAQSPRYKIIEKRQSVAFWCNPISGHATLYWYQQILGQGPKLLIQFQNNGVVDDSQLPKDRFSAERLKGVDSTLKIQPAKLEDSAVYLCASSFRAGSTDTQYFGPGTRLTVL.

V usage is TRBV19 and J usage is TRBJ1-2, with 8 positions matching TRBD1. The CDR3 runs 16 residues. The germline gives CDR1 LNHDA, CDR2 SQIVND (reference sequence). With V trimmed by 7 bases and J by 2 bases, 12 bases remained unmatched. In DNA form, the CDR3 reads TGTGCCAGTAAGAGGGACAGGTTCGGGTTGAACTATGGCTACACCTTC. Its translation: CASKRDRFGLNYGYTF.

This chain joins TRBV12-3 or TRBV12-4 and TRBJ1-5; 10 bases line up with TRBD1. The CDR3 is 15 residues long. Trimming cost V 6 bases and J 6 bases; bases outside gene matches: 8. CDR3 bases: TGTGCCAGCAGCGCCGGGACAGGGGCCGGTCAGCCCCAGCATTTT. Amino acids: CASSAGTGAGQPQHF.

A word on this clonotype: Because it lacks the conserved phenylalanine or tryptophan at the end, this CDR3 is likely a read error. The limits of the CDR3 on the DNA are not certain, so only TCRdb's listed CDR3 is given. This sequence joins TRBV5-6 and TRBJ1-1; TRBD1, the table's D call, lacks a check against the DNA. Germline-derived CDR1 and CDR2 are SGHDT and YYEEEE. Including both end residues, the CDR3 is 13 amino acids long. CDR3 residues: CASSLYTGLDTDV.

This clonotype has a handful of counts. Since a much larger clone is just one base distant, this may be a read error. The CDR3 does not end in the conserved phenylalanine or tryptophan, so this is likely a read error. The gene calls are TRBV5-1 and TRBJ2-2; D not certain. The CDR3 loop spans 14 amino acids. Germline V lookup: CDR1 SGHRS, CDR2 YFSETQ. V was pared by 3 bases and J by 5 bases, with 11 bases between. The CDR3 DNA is TGCGCCAGCAGCTCCCTCGACATTACCGGGGAGCTGTTTTCT. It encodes CASSSLDITGELFS.

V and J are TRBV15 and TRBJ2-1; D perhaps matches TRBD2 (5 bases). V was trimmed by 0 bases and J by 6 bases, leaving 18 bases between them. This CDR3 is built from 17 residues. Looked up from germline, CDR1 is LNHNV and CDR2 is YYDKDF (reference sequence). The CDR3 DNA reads TGTGCCACCAGCAGAGATCTGGGAGCTACCGGACCCAATGAGCAGTTCTTC. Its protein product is CATSRDLGATGPNEQFF.

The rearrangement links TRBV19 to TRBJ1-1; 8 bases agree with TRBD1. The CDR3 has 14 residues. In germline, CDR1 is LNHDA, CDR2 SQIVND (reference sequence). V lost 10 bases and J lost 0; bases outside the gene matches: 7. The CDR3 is CATTWGQVNTEAFF. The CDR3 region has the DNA TGTGCCACCACCTGGGGACAGGTGAACACTGAAGCTTTCTTT.

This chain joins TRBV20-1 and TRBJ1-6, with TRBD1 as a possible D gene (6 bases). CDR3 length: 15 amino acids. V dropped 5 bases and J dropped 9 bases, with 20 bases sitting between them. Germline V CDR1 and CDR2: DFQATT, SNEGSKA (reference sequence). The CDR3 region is CSAAVGGNYGSPLHF. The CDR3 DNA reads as TGCAGTGCTGCGGTGGGGGGCAACTATGGTTCACCCCTCCACTTT.

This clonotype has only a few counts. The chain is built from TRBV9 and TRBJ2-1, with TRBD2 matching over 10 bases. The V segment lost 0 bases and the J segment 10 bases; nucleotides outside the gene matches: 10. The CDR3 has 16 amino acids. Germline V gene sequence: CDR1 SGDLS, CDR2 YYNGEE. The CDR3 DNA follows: TGTGCCAGCAGCGTAGCTCGGGCTAGCGGGAGTAGCGAGCAGTTCTTC. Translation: CASSVARASGSSEQFF.